A selection of T cell receptor beta chains follows, all from one sample in a study of cytomegalovirus exposure and HLA in healthy donors. This table comes from immunoSEQ multiplex PCR, and its TCRdb copy is limited to in-frame clones, with some not included. The sample includes roughly 160,000 clones, approximately 85% of them seen just once. Sequencing used PBMCs. The origin of the receptors is a man between 18 and 35 years old in good health and CMV-seropositive. Each CDR3 is given with its conserved first and last residue. A D gene is named only where the DNA matches it firmly. Clone size is given for some rows only: seen once, a few or many times, or a class if the clone is expanded.

J | V | size | D | CDR3 | DNA
TRBJ2-7 | TRBV6-4 | . | . | CASSVANVYEQYF | TGTGCCAGCAGTGTAGCCAATGTCTACGAGCAGTACTTC
TRBJ2-5 | TRBV5-4 | . | TRBD1 | CASSKDRGKTQYF | TGTGCCAGCAGCAAGGACAGGGGGAAGACCCAGTACTTC
TRBJ2-5 | TRBV5-1 | . | . | CASSSGHLQETQYF | TGCGCCAGCAGCTCGGGACACCTCCAAGAGACCCAGTACTTC
TRBJ2-3 | TRBV25-1 | few | . | CASSEASLTDTQYF | TGTGCCAGCAGTGAGGCTAGCCTCACAGATACGCAGTATTTT
TRBJ1-3 | TRBV4-3 | . | . | CASSQDALTSGNTIYF | TGCGCCAGCAGCCAAGATGCACTTACCTCTGGAAACACCATATATTTT
TRBJ1-1 | TRBV4-3 | few | TRBD1 | CASSQDSRGPPEAFF | TGCGCCAGCAGCCAAGATAGTAGGGGGCCTCCTGAAGCTTTCTTT
TRBJ2-3 | TRBV15 | . | TRBD2 | CATSRDPAGADTQYF | TGTGCCACCAGCAGAGATCCAGCGGGGGCAGATACGCAGTATTTT
TRBJ2-3 | TRBV5-6 | . | . | CASSLVAGGLSTDTQYF | TGTGCCAGCAGCTTGGTGGCCGGGGGGCTAAGCACAGATACGCAGTATTTT
TRBJ2-7 | TRBV2 | . | . | CASSERLAKHSYEQYF | TGTGCCAGCAGTGAACGGCTAGCGAAGCACTCCTACGAGCAGTACTTC
TRBJ1-6 | TRBV5-1 | few | TRBD1 | CASSLGTGGAFNSPLHF | TGCGCCAGCAGCTTGGGGACAGGGGGCGCCTTTAATTCACCCCTCCACTTT
TRBJ2-5 | TRBV10-3 | . | TRBD1 | CAISEGGELGKTQYF | TGTGCCATCAGTGAAGGGGGCGAGCTAGGAAAGACCCAGTACTTC
TRBJ2-3 | TRBV5-4 | few | . | CASSRDSILLPQYF | TGTGCCAGCAGCCGGGACTCAATTCTACTTCCGCAGTATTTT
TRBJ2-3 | TRBV30 | . | . | CARNRDFTDTQYF | TGTGCCCGGAACCGGGACTTCACAGATACGCAGTATTTT
TRBJ1-2 | TRBV5-1 | few | . | CASSFVGDGYTF | TGCGCCAGCAGCTTCGTCGGGGATGGCTACACCTTC
TRBJ2-5 | TRBV10-2 | . | TRBD2 | CASSDVAGRDQETQYF | TGCGCCAGCAGTGATGTAGCGGGCAGGGACCAAGAGACCCAGTACTTC
TRBJ2-7 | TRBV9 | once | . | CASSVGGGRSYEQYF | TGTGCCAGCAGCGTAGGGGGGGGCAGGTCCTACGAGCAGTACTTC
TRBJ2-5 | TRBV6-1 | . | . | CASGKGSGVEETQYF | TGTGCCAGCGGGAAAGGGAGTGGTGTAGAAGAGACCCAGTACTTC
TRBJ1-3 | TRBV2 | few | . | CASSARGNTIYF | TGTGCCAGCAGTGCTAGGGGAAACACCATATATTTT
TRBJ1-1 | TRBV11-2 | . | . | CASSLKDRRGIEAFF | TGTGCCAGCAGCTTAAAGGACCGGCGAGGGATTGAAGCTTTCTTT
TRBJ1-1 | TRBV6-1 | . | TRBD1 | CASSGYQGAIGTEAFF | TGTGCCAGCAGTGGTTATCAGGGGGCAATCGGCACTGAAGCTTTCTTT
TRBJ2-1 | TRBV5-5 | . | TRBD1 | CASSTGQGPYNEQFF | TGTGCCAGCAGCACGGGACAGGGACCCTACAATGAGCAGTTCTTC
TRBJ2-3 | TRBV10-3 | once | TRBD2 | CASNGLATDTQYF | TGTGCCAGCAATGGACTAGCTACAGATACGCAGTATTTT
TRBJ1-2 | TRBV11-2 | once | TRBD1 | CASSPGGQGDGYTF | TGTGCCAGCAGCCCAGGTGGACAGGGCGATGGCTACACCTTC
TRBJ2-1 | TRBV6-6 | . | TRBD1 | CASSYSTGAPYNEQFF | TGTGCCAGCAGTTACTCGACAGGGGCTCCCTACAATGAGCAGTTCTTC
TRBJ1-5 | TRBV6-1 | . | . | CASSEVGVGPLGQPQHF | TGTGCCAGCAGTGAGGTGGGAGTTGGCCCCTTGGGTCAGCCCCAGCATTTT
TRBJ2-1 | TRBV7-6 | . | . | CASSLAAGHGDEQFF | TGTGCCAGCAGCTTAGCGGCAGGCCACGGGGATGAGCAGTTCTTC
TRBJ2-2 | TRBV15 | . | . | CATSRAYTGELFF | TGTGCCACCAGCAGAGCTTACACCGGGGAGCTGTTTTTT
TRBJ1-2 | TRBV20-1 | . | . | CSARRTRTTPF | TGCAGTGCTCGCCGGACACGTACTACACCCTTC